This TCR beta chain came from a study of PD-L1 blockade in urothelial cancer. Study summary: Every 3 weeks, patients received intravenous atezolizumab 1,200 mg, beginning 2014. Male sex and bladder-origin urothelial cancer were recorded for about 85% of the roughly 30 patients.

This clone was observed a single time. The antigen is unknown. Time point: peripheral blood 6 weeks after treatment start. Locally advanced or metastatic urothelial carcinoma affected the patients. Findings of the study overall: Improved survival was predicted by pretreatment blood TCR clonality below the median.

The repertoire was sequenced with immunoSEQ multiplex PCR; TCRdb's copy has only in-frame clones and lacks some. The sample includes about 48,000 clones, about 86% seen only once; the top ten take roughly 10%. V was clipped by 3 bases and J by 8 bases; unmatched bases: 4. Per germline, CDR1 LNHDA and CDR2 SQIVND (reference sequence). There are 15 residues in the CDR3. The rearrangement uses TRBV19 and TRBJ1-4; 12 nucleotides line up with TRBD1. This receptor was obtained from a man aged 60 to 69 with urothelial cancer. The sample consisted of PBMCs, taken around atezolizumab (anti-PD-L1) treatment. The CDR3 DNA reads TGTGCCAGTAGTATTCCCGGGACAGGGGGCGAAAAACTGTTTTTT. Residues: CASSIPGTGGEKLFF.